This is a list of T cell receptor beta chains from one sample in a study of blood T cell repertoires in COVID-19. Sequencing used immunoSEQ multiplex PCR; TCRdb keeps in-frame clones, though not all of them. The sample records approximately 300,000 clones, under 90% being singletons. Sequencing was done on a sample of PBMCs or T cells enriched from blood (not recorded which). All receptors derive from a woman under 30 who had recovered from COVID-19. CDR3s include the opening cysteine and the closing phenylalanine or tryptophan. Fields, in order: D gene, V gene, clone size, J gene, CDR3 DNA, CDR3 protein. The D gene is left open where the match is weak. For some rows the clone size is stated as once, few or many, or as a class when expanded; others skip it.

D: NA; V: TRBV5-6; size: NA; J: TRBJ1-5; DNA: TGTGCCAGCAGCTTGGGAGCGGGATTAGTGACAAATCAGCCCCAGCATTTT; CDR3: CASSLGAGLVTNQPQHF
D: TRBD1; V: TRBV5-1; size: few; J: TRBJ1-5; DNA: TGCGCCAGCAGCTTTGGGACAGGGAATCAGCCCCAGCATTTT; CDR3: CASSFGTGNQPQHF
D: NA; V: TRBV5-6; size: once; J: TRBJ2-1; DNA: TGTGCCAGCAGCTTGGTGGGCCCCTACAATGAGCAGTTCTTC; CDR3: CASSLVGPYNEQFF
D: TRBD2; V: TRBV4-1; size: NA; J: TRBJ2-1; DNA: TGCGCCAGCAGCCCCTTTGCGGGAGGGCCGATTGAGCAGTTCTTC; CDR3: CASSPFAGGPIEQFF
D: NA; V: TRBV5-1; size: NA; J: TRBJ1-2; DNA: TGCGCCAGCAGCTTGGGGCAGAACTATGGCTACACCTTC; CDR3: CASSLGQNYGYTF
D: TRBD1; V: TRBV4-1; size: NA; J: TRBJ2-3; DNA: TGCGCCAGCAGCCAAACCGGACAGGCCCCAGATACGCAGTATTTT; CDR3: CASSQTGQAPDTQYF
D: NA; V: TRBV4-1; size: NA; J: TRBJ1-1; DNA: TGCGCCAGCAGCCGGGGGCCCACTGAAGCTTTCTTT; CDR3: CASSRGPTEAFF
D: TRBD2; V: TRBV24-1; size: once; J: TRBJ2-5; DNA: TGTGCCACCAGTGATACCAAGGCTAGCGGGGAGGAAGAGACCCAGTACTTC; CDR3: CATSDTKASGEEETQYF
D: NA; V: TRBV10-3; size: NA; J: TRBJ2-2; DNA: TGTGCCATCAATGAACGGGGGGCTTCGAACACCGGGGAGCTGTTTTTT; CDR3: CAINERGASNTGELFF
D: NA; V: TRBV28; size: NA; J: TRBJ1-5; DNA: TGTGCCAGCAGTCCCCTTGTATTTACAGGGTCTCGCCAGCCCCAGCATTTT; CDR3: CASSPLVFTGSRQPQHF
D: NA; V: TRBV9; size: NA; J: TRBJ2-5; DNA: TGTGCCAGCAGCTCGGGAGTAGGGGAGACCCAGTACTTC; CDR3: CASSSGVGETQYF
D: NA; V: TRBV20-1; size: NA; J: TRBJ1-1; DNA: TGCAGAATGGACAGAGTGAAAGCTTTCTTT; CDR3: CRMDRVKAFF
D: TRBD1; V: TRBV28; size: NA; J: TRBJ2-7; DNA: TGTGCCAGCAGTCCCCCCCTCGGACAGGGGTTCTACGAGCAGTACTTC; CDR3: CASSPPLGQGFYEQYF
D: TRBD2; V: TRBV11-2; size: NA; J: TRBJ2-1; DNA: TGTGCCAGCAGTCCGGGGGGACTAGCGGAGGTGAGCTCCTACAATGAGCAGTTCTTC; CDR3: CASSPGGLAEVSSYNEQFF
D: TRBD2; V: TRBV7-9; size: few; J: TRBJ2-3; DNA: TGTGCCAGCAGCTTATTCCCCCGACTAGCGGGAGAAACAGATACGCAGTATTTT; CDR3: CASSLFPRLAGETDTQYF
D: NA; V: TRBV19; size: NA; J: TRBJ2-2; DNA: TGTGCCAGTAATACAGCTTACACCGGGGAGCTGTTTTTT; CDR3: CASNTAYTGELFF
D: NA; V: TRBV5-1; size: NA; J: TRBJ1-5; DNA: TGCGCCAGCAGTCCAGATAGCAATCAGCCCCAGCATTTT; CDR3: CASSPDSNQPQHF
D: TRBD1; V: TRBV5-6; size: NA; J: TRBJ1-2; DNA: TGTGCCAGCAGCCCTTGGACAGGGGGTGGCTACACCTTC; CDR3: CASSPWTGGGYTF
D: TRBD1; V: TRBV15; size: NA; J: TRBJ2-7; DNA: TGTGCCACCAGCCGGGACAGGGAGAGCGAGCAGTACTTC; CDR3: CATSRDRESEQYF
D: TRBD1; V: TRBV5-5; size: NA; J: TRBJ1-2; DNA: TGTGCCAGCAGCTTGTTTAGGGGACAGGGCTATGGCTACACCTTC; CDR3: CASSLFRGQGYGYTF
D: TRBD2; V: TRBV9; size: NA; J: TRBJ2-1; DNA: TGTGCCAGCAGCGTAGCGGGAGGCCCCTGGAATGAGCAGTTCTTC; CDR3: CASSVAGGPWNEQFF